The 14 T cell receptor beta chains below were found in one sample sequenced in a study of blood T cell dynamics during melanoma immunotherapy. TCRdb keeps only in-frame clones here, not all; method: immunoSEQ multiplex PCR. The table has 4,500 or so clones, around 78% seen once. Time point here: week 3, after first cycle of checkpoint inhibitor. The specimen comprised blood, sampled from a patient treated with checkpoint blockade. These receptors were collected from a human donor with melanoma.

CDR3 coding DNA: TGTGCCAGCAGCCCCGGACAGGGGTCTGGCTACACCTTC. It encodes CASSPGQGSGYTF. This chain joins TRBV7-9 and TRBJ1-2, with TRBD1 matching 9 bases. The germline gives CDR1 SEHNR, CDR2 FQNEAQ (reference sequence). The V and J ends lost 5 bases and 7 bases, in that order; junction bases with no gene match: 5. This CDR3 spans 13 amino acids. The whole variable domain, remainder taken from reference TRBV7-9 and TRBJ1-2, is DTGVSQNPRHKITKRGQNVTFRCDPISEHNRLYWYRQTLGQGPEFLTYFQNEAQLEKSRLLSDRFSAERPKGSFSTLEIQRTEQGDSAMYLCASSPGQGSGYTFGSGTRLTVV.

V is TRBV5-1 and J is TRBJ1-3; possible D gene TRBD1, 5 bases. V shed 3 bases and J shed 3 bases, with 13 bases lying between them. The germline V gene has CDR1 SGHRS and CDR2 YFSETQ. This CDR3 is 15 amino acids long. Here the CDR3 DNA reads TGCGCCAGCAGCTGGGACGGGGCTGATGGAAACACCATATATTTT. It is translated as CASSWDGADGNTIYF.

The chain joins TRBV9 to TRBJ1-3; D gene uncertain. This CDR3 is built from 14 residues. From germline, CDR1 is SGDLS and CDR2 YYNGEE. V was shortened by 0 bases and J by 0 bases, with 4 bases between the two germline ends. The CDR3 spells CASSVGSSGNTIYF. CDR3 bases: TGTGCCAGCAGCGTAGGTAGCTCTGGAAACACCATATATTTT.

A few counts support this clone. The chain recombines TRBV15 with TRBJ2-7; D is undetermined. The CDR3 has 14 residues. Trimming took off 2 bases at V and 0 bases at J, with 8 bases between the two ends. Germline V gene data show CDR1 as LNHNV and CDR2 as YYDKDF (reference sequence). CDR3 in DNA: TGTGCCACCAGCAGACAAACCTTCTCCTACGAGCAGTACTTC. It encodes CATSRQTFSYEQYF. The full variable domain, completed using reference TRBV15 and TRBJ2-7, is DAMVIQNPRYQVTQFGKPVTLSCSQTLNHNVMYWYQQKSSQAPKLLFHYYDKDFNNEADTPDNFQSRRPNTSFCFLDIRSPGLGDTAMYLCATSRQTFSYEQYFGPGTRLTVT.

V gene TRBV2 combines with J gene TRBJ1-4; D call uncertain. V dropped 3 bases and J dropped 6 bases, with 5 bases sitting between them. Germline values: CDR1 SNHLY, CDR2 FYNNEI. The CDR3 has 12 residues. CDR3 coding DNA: TGTGCCAGCAGTGAGAGTGATGAAAAACTGTTTTTT. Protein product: CASSESDEKLFF.

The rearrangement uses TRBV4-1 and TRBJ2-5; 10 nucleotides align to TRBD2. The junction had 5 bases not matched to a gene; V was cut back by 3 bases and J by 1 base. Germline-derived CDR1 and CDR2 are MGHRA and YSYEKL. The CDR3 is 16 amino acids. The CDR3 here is CASSQVLAGAQETQYF. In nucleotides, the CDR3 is TGCGCCAGCAGCCAGGTTCTAGCGGGGGCCCAAGAGACCCAGTACTTC.

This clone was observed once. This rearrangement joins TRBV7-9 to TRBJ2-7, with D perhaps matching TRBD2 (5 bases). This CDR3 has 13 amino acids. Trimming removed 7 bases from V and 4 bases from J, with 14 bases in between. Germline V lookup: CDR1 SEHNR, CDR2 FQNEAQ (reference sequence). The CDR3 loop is CASTRSGNYEQYF. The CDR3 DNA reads TGTGCCAGCACCCGGAGCGGAAATTACGAGCAGTACTTC.

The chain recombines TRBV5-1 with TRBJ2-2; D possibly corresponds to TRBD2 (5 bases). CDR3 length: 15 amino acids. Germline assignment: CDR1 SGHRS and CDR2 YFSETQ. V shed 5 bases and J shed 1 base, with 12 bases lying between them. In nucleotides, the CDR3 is TGCGCCAGCAGAACAGTCGGGGTGAACACCGGGGAGCTGTTTTTT. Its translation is CASRTVGVNTGELFF.

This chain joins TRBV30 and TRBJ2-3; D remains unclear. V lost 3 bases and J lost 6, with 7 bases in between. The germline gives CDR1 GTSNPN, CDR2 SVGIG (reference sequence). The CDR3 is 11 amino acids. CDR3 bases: TGTGCCTGGAGCCCCAGTGATACGCAGTATTTT. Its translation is CAWSPSDTQYF.

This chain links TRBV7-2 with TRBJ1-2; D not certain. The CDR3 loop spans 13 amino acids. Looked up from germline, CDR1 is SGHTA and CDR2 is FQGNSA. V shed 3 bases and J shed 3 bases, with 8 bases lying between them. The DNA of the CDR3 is TGTGCCAGCAGCTTTCAGGTTGACTATGGCTACACCTTC. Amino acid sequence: CASSFQVDYGYTF.

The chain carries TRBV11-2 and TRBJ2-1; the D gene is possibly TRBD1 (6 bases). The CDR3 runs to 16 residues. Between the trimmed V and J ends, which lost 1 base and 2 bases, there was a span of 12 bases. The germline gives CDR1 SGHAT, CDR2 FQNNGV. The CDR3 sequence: CASSLVGGSPYNEQFF. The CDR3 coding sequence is TGTGCCAGCAGCTTAGTAGGGGGAAGTCCCTACAATGAGCAGTTCTTC.

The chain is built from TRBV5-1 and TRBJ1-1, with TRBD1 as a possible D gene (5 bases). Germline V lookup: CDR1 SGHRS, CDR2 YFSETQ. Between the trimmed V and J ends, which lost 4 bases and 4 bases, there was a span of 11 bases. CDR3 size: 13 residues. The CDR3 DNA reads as TGCGCCAGCAGCCCTAGTGGGGCCACTGAAGCTTTCTTT. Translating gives CASSPSGATEAFF.

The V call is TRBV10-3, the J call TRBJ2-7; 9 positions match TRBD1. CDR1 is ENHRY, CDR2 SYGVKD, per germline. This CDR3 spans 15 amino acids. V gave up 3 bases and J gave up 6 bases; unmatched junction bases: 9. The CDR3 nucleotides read TGTGCCATCAGTGAAGGAGACAGGGGGATCTCCGAGCAGTACTTC. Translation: CAISEGDRGISEQYF.

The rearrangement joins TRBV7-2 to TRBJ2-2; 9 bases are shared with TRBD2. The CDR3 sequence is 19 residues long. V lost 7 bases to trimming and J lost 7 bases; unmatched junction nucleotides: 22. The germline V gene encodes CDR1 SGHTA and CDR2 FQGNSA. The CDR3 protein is CASTPPISGGPPGGGELFF. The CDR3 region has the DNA TGTGCCAGCACCCCTCCCATAAGCGGGGGGCCACCAGGGGGCGGGGAGCTGTTTTTT.